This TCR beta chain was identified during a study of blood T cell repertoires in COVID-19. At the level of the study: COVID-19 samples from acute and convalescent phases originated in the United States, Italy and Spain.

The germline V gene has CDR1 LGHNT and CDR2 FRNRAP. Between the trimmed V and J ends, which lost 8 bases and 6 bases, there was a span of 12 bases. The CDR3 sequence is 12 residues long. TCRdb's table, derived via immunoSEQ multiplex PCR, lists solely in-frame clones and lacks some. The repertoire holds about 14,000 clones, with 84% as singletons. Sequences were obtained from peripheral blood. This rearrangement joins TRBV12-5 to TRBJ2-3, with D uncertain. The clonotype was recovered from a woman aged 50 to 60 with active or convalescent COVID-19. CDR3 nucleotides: TGTGCTAGTACCGGGTTTACGGATACGCAGTATTTT. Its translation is CASTGFTDTQYF.